These T cell receptor beta chains were read from a single sample in a study of cytomegalovirus exposure and HLA in healthy donors. Libraries were prepared by immunoSEQ multiplex PCR; TCRdb keeps only in-frame clonotypes and omits some of them. The sample lists 150,000 or so clones; around 72% were seen once. Sequencing was carried out using PBMCs. The receptor source for this set is a man aged 18 to 30 in good health and CMV-seropositive. Both conserved end residues are part of each CDR3. A D gene is named only where the DNA matches it firmly. Expanded clones are given a class, and other clones once, few, many or no size at all.

cdr3_nt: TGTGCCAGCAGCCTTGGACGGGCAGGGTCACCCCTCCACTTT
cdr3_aa: CASSLGRAGSPLHF
d_call: -
v_call: TRBV5-4
j_call: TRBJ1-6
clone_size: -

cdr3_nt: TGTGCCAGCAGCCTTCGGGACAGCAATTACGAGCAGTACTTC
cdr3_aa: CASSLRDSNYEQYF
d_call: TRBD1
v_call: TRBV28
j_call: TRBJ2-7
clone_size: -

cdr3_nt: TGCAGCGTTGAAGATTGGCGGGTTGGGGGACACCTATTCTACGAGCAGTACTTC
cdr3_aa: CSVEDWRVGGHLFYEQYF
d_call: -
v_call: TRBV29-1
j_call: TRBJ2-7
clone_size: -

cdr3_nt: TGTGCCAGTAGTTTCAGGGGGTTAGGTGAAGCTTTCTTT
cdr3_aa: CASSFRGLGEAFF
d_call: TRBD1
v_call: TRBV27
j_call: TRBJ1-1
clone_size: -

cdr3_nt: TGTGCCAGCAGGGTTGAACAGAGCTCCTACGAGCAGTACTTC
cdr3_aa: CASRVEQSSYEQYF
d_call: -
v_call: TRBV6-1
j_call: TRBJ2-7
clone_size: -

cdr3_nt: TGCGCCAGCAGCCAAGAGACCTTCAGGACCGGGGAGCTGTTTTTT
cdr3_aa: CASSQETFRTGELFF
d_call: -
v_call: TRBV4-3
j_call: TRBJ2-2
clone_size: -

cdr3_nt: TGTGCCAGAGATACAGGGGGGCATGAGGCTGACACCATATATTTT
cdr3_aa: CARDTGGHEADTIYF
d_call: TRBD1
v_call: TRBV6-7
j_call: TRBJ1-3
clone_size: few

cdr3_nt: TGTGCCTCCGGGGACAGCCGCTCCTATAATTCACCCCTCCACTTT
cdr3_aa: CASGDSRSYNSPLHF
d_call: TRBD1
v_call: TRBV4-2
j_call: TRBJ1-6
clone_size: few

cdr3_nt: TGCGCCAGCAGCCCACAGGGAGTAGGCTCACCCCTCCACTTT
cdr3_aa: CASSPQGVGSPLHF
d_call: -
v_call: TRBV5-1
j_call: TRBJ1-6
clone_size: -

cdr3_nt: TGTGCCAGCGCTAATACAGGGACCTATGTGGATGAGCAGTTCTTC
cdr3_aa: CASANTGTYVDEQFF
d_call: -
v_call: TRBV25-1
j_call: TRBJ2-1
clone_size: -

cdr3_nt: TGTGCCAGCAGCTTAGCGCCGACTAGCGGGGGGTTCAATCAGTACTTC
cdr3_aa: CASSLAPTSGGFNQYF
d_call: TRBD2
v_call: TRBV7-2
j_call: TRBJ2-4
clone_size: -

cdr3_nt: TGTGCCAGCAGCCCTAGCGGGAGGGTGGGCACAGATACGCAGTATTTT
cdr3_aa: CASSPSGRVGTDTQYF
d_call: TRBD2
v_call: TRBV5-4
j_call: TRBJ2-3
clone_size: -

cdr3_nt: TGTGCCTGGAGTACCGGGACTAGCGGCTACGAGCAGTACTTC
cdr3_aa: CAWSTGTSGYEQYF
d_call: TRBD2
v_call: TRBV30
j_call: TRBJ2-7
clone_size: once

cdr3_nt: TGTGCCAGCAGTTTGCGGGGCTCTAGCACAGATACGCAGTATTTT
cdr3_aa: CASSLRGSSTDTQYF
d_call: -
v_call: TRBV27
j_call: TRBJ2-3
clone_size: -

cdr3_nt: TGTGCCAGCGAATCAGGGCCCCCTCAGCCCCAGCATTTT
cdr3_aa: CASESGPPQPQHF
d_call: -
v_call: TRBV6-1
j_call: TRBJ1-5
clone_size: once

cdr3_nt: TGTGCCAGTAGACAGGGAGGAAATTCACCCCTCCACTTT
cdr3_aa: CASRQGGNSPLHF
d_call: TRBD1
v_call: TRBV25-1
j_call: TRBJ1-6
clone_size: -

cdr3_nt: TGCGCCAGCAGCTTGGACGGGAGTGGGTACAATGAGCAGTTCTTC
cdr3_aa: CASSLDGSGYNEQFF
d_call: -
v_call: TRBV5-1
j_call: TRBJ2-1
clone_size: -

cdr3_nt: TGTGCCAGCAGCGTTGGACAGGGAACCTATGGCTACACCTTC
cdr3_aa: CASSVGQGTYGYTF
d_call: TRBD1
v_call: TRBV9
j_call: TRBJ1-2
clone_size: -

cdr3_nt: TGCAGCGTTGAGGCTAGCGGTACCTACGAGCAGTACTTC
cdr3_aa: CSVEASGTYEQYF
d_call: TRBD2
v_call: TRBV29-1
j_call: TRBJ2-7
clone_size: -

cdr3_nt: TGTGCCAGCAGAATCACAGGGACAGCCAGGGGGACCCAGTACTTC
cdr3_aa: CASRITGTARGTQYF
d_call: TRBD1
v_call: TRBV7-8
j_call: TRBJ2-5
clone_size: -

cdr3_nt: TGTGCCAGCACCCTCGTGACAGGGCAAGTCTACGAGCAGTACTTC
cdr3_aa: CASTLVTGQVYEQYF
d_call: TRBD1
v_call: TRBV7-9
j_call: TRBJ2-7
clone_size: -

cdr3_nt: TGCGCCAGCAGTGCAACACTAGCGGGGGGATACTTC
cdr3_aa: CASSATLAGGYF
d_call: TRBD2
v_call: TRBV10-2
j_call: TRBJ2-5
clone_size: -

cdr3_nt: TGTGCCAGCAGTTATGGACTAGGGCCGTGGTACTTC
cdr3_aa: CASSYGLGPWYF
d_call: TRBD2
v_call: TRBV27
j_call: TRBJ2-7
clone_size: -

cdr3_nt: TGCGCCAGCAGTGAGGGGACAGCTTCCTACGAGCAGTACTTC
cdr3_aa: CASSEGTASYEQYF
d_call: TRBD1
v_call: TRBV10-1
j_call: TRBJ2-7
clone_size: few

cdr3_nt: TGCAGCGTTCGTCAGGGCCAAGAGACCCAGTACTTC
cdr3_aa: CSVRQGQETQYF
d_call: -
v_call: TRBV29-1
j_call: TRBJ2-5
clone_size: few

cdr3_nt: TGTGCCAGCAGCCTCGGGACTAGCGTCGAAGAGACCCAGTACTTC
cdr3_aa: CASSLGTSVEETQYF
d_call: TRBD2
v_call: TRBV5-4
j_call: TRBJ2-5
clone_size: once

cdr3_nt: TGTGCCAGCAGTGATGTAGCCAATACTAGCACAGATACGCAGTATTTT
cdr3_aa: CASSDVANTSTDTQYF
d_call: -
v_call: TRBV2
j_call: TRBJ2-3
clone_size: -

cdr3_nt: TGTGCCAGCAGTTCTGGGACTCAAAGGGAAAAACTGTTTTTT
cdr3_aa: CASSSGTQREKLFF
d_call: -
v_call: TRBV28
j_call: TRBJ1-4
clone_size: -

cdr3_nt: TGTGCCAGCTCACCACAGCTAGTGTTTCAGGGGAGCTCTGGAAACACCATATATTTT
cdr3_aa: CASSPQLVFQGSSGNTIYF
d_call: -
v_call: TRBV18
j_call: TRBJ1-3
clone_size: -

cdr3_nt: TGCAGCGCTGCACCGGGACACCGGGCGGAGACCCAGTACTTC
cdr3_aa: CSAAPGHRAETQYF
d_call: -
v_call: TRBV29-1
j_call: TRBJ2-5
clone_size: -

cdr3_nt: TGCGCCAGCAGCTTGGGTCAAGCGGGAAGCTACGAGCAGTACTTC
cdr3_aa: CASSLGQAGSYEQYF
d_call: TRBD2
v_call: TRBV5-1
j_call: TRBJ2-7
clone_size: few

cdr3_nt: TGTGCCAGCAGTCTAGGGGTGGAAAAACTGTTTTTT
cdr3_aa: CASSLGVEKLFF
d_call: -
v_call: TRBV28
j_call: TRBJ1-4
clone_size: -

cdr3_nt: TGTGCCAGCAGCTTTCGGACGGGGAGACTTGCAACTAATGAAAAACTGTTTTTT
cdr3_aa: CASSFRTGRLATNEKLFF
d_call: -
v_call: TRBV5-5
j_call: TRBJ1-4
clone_size: -

cdr3_nt: TGTGCCAGCAGCCCGCGTCTATATGAAAAACTGTTTTTT
cdr3_aa: CASSPRLYEKLFF
d_call: -
v_call: TRBV28
j_call: TRBJ1-4
clone_size: once

cdr3_nt: TGTGCCAGCAGCAAGACAGGGAATTCCCACGAGCAGTACTTC
cdr3_aa: CASSKTGNSHEQYF
d_call: TRBD1
v_call: TRBV6-4
j_call: TRBJ2-7
clone_size: -

cdr3_nt: TGCAGTGCTACGAGCAAAGAGACCCAGTACTTC
cdr3_aa: CSATSKETQYF
d_call: -
v_call: TRBV20-1
j_call: TRBJ2-5
clone_size: -

cdr3_nt: TGTGCCAGCAGCGCAGACAGGGGGGATCAGCCCCAGCATTTT
cdr3_aa: CASSADRGDQPQHF
d_call: TRBD1
v_call: TRBV7-9
j_call: TRBJ1-5
clone_size: -